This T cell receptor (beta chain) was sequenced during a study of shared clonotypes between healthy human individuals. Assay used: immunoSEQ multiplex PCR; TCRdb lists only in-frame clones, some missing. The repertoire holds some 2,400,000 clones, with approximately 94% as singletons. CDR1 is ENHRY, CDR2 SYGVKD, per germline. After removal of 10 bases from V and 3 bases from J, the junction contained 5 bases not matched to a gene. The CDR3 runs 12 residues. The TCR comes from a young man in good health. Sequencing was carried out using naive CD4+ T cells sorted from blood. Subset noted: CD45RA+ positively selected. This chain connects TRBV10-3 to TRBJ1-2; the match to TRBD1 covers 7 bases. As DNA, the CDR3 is TGTGCCACCTCCGGACAGGACTATGGCTACACCTTC. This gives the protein CATSGQDYGYTF.